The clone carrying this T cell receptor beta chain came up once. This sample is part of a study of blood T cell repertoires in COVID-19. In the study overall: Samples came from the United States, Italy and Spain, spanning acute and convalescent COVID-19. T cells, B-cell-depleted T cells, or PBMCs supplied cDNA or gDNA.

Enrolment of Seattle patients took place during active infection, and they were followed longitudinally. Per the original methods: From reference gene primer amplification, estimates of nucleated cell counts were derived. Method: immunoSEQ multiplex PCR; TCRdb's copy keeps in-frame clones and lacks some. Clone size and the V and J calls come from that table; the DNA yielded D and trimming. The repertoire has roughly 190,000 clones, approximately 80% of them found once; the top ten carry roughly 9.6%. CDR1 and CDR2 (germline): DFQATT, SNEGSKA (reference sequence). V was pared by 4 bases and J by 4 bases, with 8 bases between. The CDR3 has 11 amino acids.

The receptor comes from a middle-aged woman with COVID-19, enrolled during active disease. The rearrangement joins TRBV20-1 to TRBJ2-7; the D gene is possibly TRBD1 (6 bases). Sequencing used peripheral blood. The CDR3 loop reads CSATQGYEQYF. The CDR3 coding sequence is TGCAGTGCTACACAGGGTTACGAGCAGTACTTC.